This T cell receptor beta chain stems from a study of OX40 agonist ivuxolimab in advanced cancers. Points from the study as a whole: Clonal expansion was seen in CD4+ and CD8+ blood T cells by week 6 at 0.1 to 3.0 mg/kg.

The V gene lost 4 bases and the J gene lost 4 bases, with 12 bases spanning the gap. The CDR3 sequence is 15 residues long. The V gene's germline CDR1 is SGHRS and CDR2 YFSETQ. Repertoires were generated with immunoSEQ multiplex PCR, while TCRdb's copy carries only in-frame clones and drops some. The sample contains approximately 99,000 clones, about 90% of which appear only once. A remark on this clone: The target antigen is unknown.

The TCR comes from an adult with an advanced solid tumor such as melanoma, head and neck, liver or kidney cancer. This chain joins TRBV5-1 and TRBJ2-6, with D maybe TRBD2 (6 bases). The starting material was CD4+ or CD8+ T cells sorted from blood, obtained in a trial of the OX40 agonist ivuxolimab. CDR3 in amino acids: CASSMGGTGANVLTF. In nucleotides, the CDR3 is TGCGCCAGCAGCATGGGAGGAACGGGGGCCAACGTCCTGACTTTC.